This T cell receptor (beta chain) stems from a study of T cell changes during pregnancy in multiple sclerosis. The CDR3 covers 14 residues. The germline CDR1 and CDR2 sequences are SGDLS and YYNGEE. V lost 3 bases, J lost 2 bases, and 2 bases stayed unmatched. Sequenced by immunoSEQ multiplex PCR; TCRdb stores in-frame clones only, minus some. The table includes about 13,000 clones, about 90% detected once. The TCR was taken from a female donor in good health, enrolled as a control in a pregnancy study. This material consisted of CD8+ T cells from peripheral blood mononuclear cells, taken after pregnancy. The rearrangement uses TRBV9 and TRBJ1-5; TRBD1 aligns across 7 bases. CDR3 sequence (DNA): TGTGCCAGCAGCGAAGGACAGGGCAATCAGCCCCAGCATTTT. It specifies CASSEGQGNQPQHF.